This record looks at one T cell receptor (beta chain) sequence and its context. The authors' processing: Amplification of reference gene primers provided the estimated nucleated cell counts. Assay used: immunoSEQ multiplex PCR; TCRdb lists only in-frame clones, some missing. V, J and clone size are those of that table, while D and trimming were read from the DNA. The sample lists some 150,000 clones, approximately 87% occurring once. CDR1 and CDR2 (germline): MNHEY, SMNVEV (reference sequence). J was trimmed by 3 bases and V by 6 bases; bases with no gene match: 7. This CDR3 has 15 residues. This specimen comes from a study of blood T cell repertoires in COVID-19. Study-wide background: Donors in the United States, Italy and Spain gave samples during acute or convalescent COVID-19. PBMCs, B-cell-depleted T cells, or T cells provided the cDNA or gDNA that made up the material.

The chain joins TRBV27 to TRBJ2-3, with 9 bases that match TRBD2. The TCR was taken from a middle-aged woman with acute or convalescent COVID-19. What was sequenced was peripheral blood. The CDR3 DNA is TGTGCCAGCAGCAGACTAGCGGCGGGAACAGATACGCAGTATTTT. It encodes CASSRLAAGTDTQYF.